The next 20 T cell receptor beta chains were all read from a single sample in a study of blood T cell repertoires in COVID-19. Sequencing was performed with immunoSEQ multiplex PCR; in TCRdb, only in-frame clones are kept and a portion is missing. The sample has about 140,000 clones; roughly 84% are singletons. Sequencing input: peripheral blood. Receptor source: a woman in her fifties or sixties with acute or convalescent COVID-19.

The V and J genes are TRBV19 and TRBJ1-6; D not resolved. The CDR3 length is 15 residues. Per the germline V gene, CDR1 is LNHDA and CDR2 is SQIVND (reference sequence). V was shortened by 8 bases and J by 8 bases, with 19 bases between the two germline ends. DNA for the CDR3: TGTGCCAGTTCTCGGGCCAGCGGCACAGATTCACCCCTCCACTTT. Translated: CASSRASGTDSPLHF.

This sequence joins TRBV28 and TRBJ2-7; the D gene is possibly TRBD1 (5 bases). V lost 10 bases and J lost 0, with 19 bases in between. The CDR3 spans 15 residues. Germline CDR1 and CDR2: MDHEN and SYDVKM. In DNA, the CDR3 is TGTGCCATCCTTGTACAGGTTAAGAGCTCCTACGAGCAGTACTTC. The encoded protein is CAILVQVKSSYEQYF. Supplemented by reference TRBV28 and TRBJ2-7, the full variable domain reads DVKVTQSSRYLVKRTGEKVFLECVQDMDHENMFWYRQDPGLGLRLIYFSYDVKMKEKGDIPEGYSVSREKKERFSLILESASTNQTSMYLCAILVQVKSSYEQYFGPGTRLTVT.

The chain joins TRBV30 to TRBJ1-1; 7 bases align to TRBD1. Trimming cost V 0 bases and J 2 bases; bases outside gene matches: 9. The CDR3 is 16 amino acids. The germline CDR1 and CDR2 sequences are GTSNPN and SVGIG (reference sequence). This chain's CDR3 is CAWSVLWRGLNTEAFF. The DNA for the CDR3 is TGTGCCTGGAGTGTACTCTGGAGGGGGCTCAACACTGAAGCTTTCTTT.

Regarding this clone: The sample holds other DNA sequences that translate to the same CDR3. The V and J genes are TRBV12-3 or TRBV12-4 and TRBJ2-7; no firm D call. This CDR3 has 12 amino acids. V lost 3 bases and J lost 4, with 7 bases in between. The CDR3 sequence is CASSLRGYEQYF. The DNA for the CDR3 is TGTGCCAGCAGTTTGAGAGGATACGAGCAGTACTTC.

V is TRBV6-2 or TRBV6-3 and J is TRBJ1-5; 7 bases are shared with TRBD1. The germline V gene has CDR1 MNHEY and CDR2 SVGEGT. After removal of 4 bases from V and 2 bases from J, the junction contained 8 bases not matched to a gene. This CDR3 spans 16 amino acids. CDR3 coding DNA: TGTGCCAGCAGTTGGGACAGTCTCTTGGGCAATCAGCCCCAGCATTTT. As protein: CASSWDSLLGNQPQHF.

Of note for this clone: At one boundary the junction diverges from the germline segment, which might be a read error. This chain connects TRBV7-7 to TRBJ2-2, with TRBD1 identical over 8 bases. The CDR3 is made up of 16 amino acids. CDR1 and CDR2 (germline): SSHAT, FNYEAQ (reference sequence). The CDR3 loop reads CASSLDRVGNTGELFF. In nucleotides, the CDR3 is TGTGCTAGCAGCTTGGACAGGGTCGGGAACACCGGGGAGCTGTTTTTT.

The chain joins TRBV6-5 to TRBJ1-5, with a possible D match to TRBD1 (5 bases). Germline-derived CDR1 and CDR2 are MNHEY and SVGAGI. The CDR3 has 15 amino acids. Trimming removed 0 bases at V and 2 bases at J, with 8 bases between. The CDR3 DNA is TGTGCCAGCAGTTACTCCCAAGGGGGCAATCAGCCCCAGCATTTT. This sequence encodes CASSYSQGGNQPQHF.

The chain links TRBV6-5 to TRBJ1-5; 9 nucleotides agree with TRBD1. Germline V lookup: CDR1 MNHEY, CDR2 SVGAGI. The CDR3 covers 15 residues. V was clipped by 4 bases and J by 3 bases; unmatched bases: 4. The CDR3 DNA is TGTGCCAGCAGTTGGACAGGGGCATTCAATCAGCCCCAGCATTTT. This translates into CASSWTGAFNQPQHF.

The chain recombines TRBV6-2 or TRBV6-3 with TRBJ1-2; maybe TRBD1 (6 bases). The CDR3 extends over 14 amino acids. CDR1 MNHEY and CDR2 SVGEGT come from the germline V gene. V was trimmed by 6 bases and J by 0 bases, leaving 11 bases between them. CDR3 loop: CASSRDTSNYGYTF. Written as DNA, the CDR3 is TGTGCCAGCAGCCGGGACACGTCTAACTATGGCTACACCTTC.

The chain carries TRBV11-2 and TRBJ2-1, with D unclear. CDR1 SGHAT and CDR2 FQNNGV come from the germline V gene. The CDR3 has 12 amino acids. V was shortened by 2 bases and J by 6 bases, with 5 bases between the two germline ends. CDR3 in amino acids: CASSLPSNEQFF. The CDR3 bases are TGTGCCAGCAGCTTACCGAGCAATGAGCAGTTCTTC.

V and J are TRBV14 and TRBJ1-2; D is unclear. The CDR3 loop spans 13 amino acids. Germline V gene sequence: CDR1 SGHDN, CDR2 FVKESK. Trimming cost V 0 bases and J 7 bases, with 9 bases left between them. CDR3 region: CASSQERVSGYTF. CDR3 DNA sequence: TGTGCCAGCAGCCAAGAACGTGTCAGTGGCTACACCTTC.

The chain links TRBV19 to TRBJ2-1; 14 bases align to TRBD2. This CDR3 region has 17 residues. Germline V gene lookup returns CDR1 LNHDA and CDR2 SQIVND (reference sequence). V was pared by 6 bases and J by 8 bases, with 12 bases of the junction left unmatched. Here the CDR3 reads CASSFLAGLAGVDEQFF. CDR3 in DNA: TGTGCCAGTAGCTTCCTAGCGGGACTAGCGGGGGTAGATGAGCAGTTCTTC.

The chain combines TRBV30 with TRBJ2-7, with D maybe TRBD2 (5 bases). V shed 4 bases and J shed 3 bases, with 16 bases lying between them. Germline V CDR1 and CDR2: GTSNPN, SVGIG (reference sequence). The CDR3 extends over 14 amino acids. CDR3 in DNA: TGTGCCTGGACCCCGGACGCGGGTAGCTACGAGCAGTACTTC. Translating it yields CAWTPDAGSYEQYF.

V gene TRBV29-1 combines with J gene TRBJ1-1, with 7 bases lining up with TRBD1. The CDR3 extends over 14 amino acids. The germline V gene encodes CDR1 SQVTM and CDR2 ANQGSEA. J lost 6 bases, V lost 6 bases, and 13 bases had no gene match. CDR3 coding DNA: TGCAGCGTGAACCTAGGACAGGTTGGGGCTGAAGCTTTCTTT. Protein product: CSVNLGQVGAEAFF.

This clone appeared a few times. The J gene is TRBJ1-4, the V gene TRBV11-3, with D tentatively TRBD1 (6 bases). Per the germline V gene, CDR1 is SGHNT and CDR2 is YENEEA. Trimming shortened V by 5 bases and J by 8 bases, and 15 bases separated the two germline ends. The CDR3 is made up of 14 amino acids. The CDR3 is CASSPSQGSEKLFF. The CDR3 DNA is TGTGCCAGCAGCCCTTCCCAGGGGAGCGAAAAACTGTTTTTT.

This clone occurred once. The chain is built from TRBV5-1 and TRBJ2-7, with TRBD2 as a possible D gene (6 bases). The CDR3 is made up of 13 amino acids. The germline CDR1 and CDR2 sequences are SGHRS and YFSETQ. Deletions cut 4 bases from V and 7 bases from J, with 15 bases between. This CDR3 is CASSMTTGGEQYF. CDR3 DNA: TGCGCCAGCAGCATGACAACCGGAGGGGAGCAGTACTTC.

This chain connects TRBV5-1 to TRBJ1-1, with a tentative D call TRBD1 (6 bases). V shed 3 bases and J shed 0 bases, with 12 bases lying between them. Germline V CDR1 and CDR2: SGHRS, YFSETQ. The CDR3 sequence is 15 residues long. The CDR3 region is CASSSTQGLNTEAFF. DNA of the CDR3: TGCGCCAGCAGCTCAACACAGGGTTTGAACACTGAAGCTTTCTTT. Looking up the rest from reference TRBV5-1 and TRBJ1-1 gives the full variable domain: KAGVTQTPRYLIKTRGQQVTLSCSPISGHRSVSWYQQTPGQGLQFLFEYFSETQRNKGNFPGRFSGRQFSNSRSEMNVSTLELGDSALYLCASSSTQGLNTEAFFGQGTRLTVV.

This chain joins TRBV18 and TRBJ1-6; possible D gene TRBD1, 6 bases. V was cut by 3 bases and J by 5 bases, with 14 bases left in between. Germline-derived CDR1 and CDR2 are KGHSH and LQKENI. The CDR3 totals 16 residues. CDR3 in DNA: TGTGCCAGCTCACCGTACGGGACAAATAATAATTCACCCCTCCACTTT. Translated: CASSPYGTNNNSPLHF.

This sequence joins TRBV7-8 and TRBJ1-6; 8 bases line up with TRBD1. The V gene end was trimmed by 5 bases and the J gene end by 9 bases; junction bases not matched to a gene: 9. This CDR3 region has 15 residues. Germline loops: CDR1 SGHVS, CDR2 FQNEAQ. CDR3 sequence: CASSPLQGVGSPLHF. CDR3 nucleotides: TGTGCCAGCAGCCCACTACAGGGGGTCGGTTCACCCCTCCACTTT.

The chain joins TRBV29-1 to TRBJ2-2, with TRBD1 matching over 8 bases. The CDR3 has 13 amino acids. Germline lookup yields CDR1 SQVTM and CDR2 ANQGSEA. Trimming took 7 bases from V and 0 from J; bases not matched to a gene: 1. In DNA, the CDR3 is TGCAGCGCGGACAGGGCGAACACCGGGGAGCTGTTTTTT. As protein: CSADRANTGELFF.